This T cell receptor beta chain originates from a study of blood T cell repertoires in COVID-19. In the study overall: Acute-phase and convalescent COVID-19 samples originated in the United States, Italy and Spain.

This clone was seen just once. Germline CDR1 and CDR2: SGHNT and YENEEA. This CDR3 has 15 residues. V dropped 2 bases and J dropped 0; count of bases not matched to a gene: 4. The authors' processing: Nucleated cell counts were estimated from reference gene primer amplification. The repertoire was sequenced with immunoSEQ multiplex PCR; TCRdb's copy has only in-frame clones and lacks some. For V, J and clone size, that table is used; D and trimming come from the DNA. The sample carries roughly 77,000 clones, 76% recorded once. The receptor comes from a man between 60 and 75 years old with COVID-19, enrolled during active disease. V usage is TRBV11-3 and J usage is TRBJ2-7, with 7 bases that match TRBD1. The specimen sequenced was peripheral blood. CDR3 DNA: TGTGCCAGCAGCTTATTAGGGGACAGCTCCTACGAGCAGTACTTC. This sequence encodes CASSLLGDSSYEQYF.